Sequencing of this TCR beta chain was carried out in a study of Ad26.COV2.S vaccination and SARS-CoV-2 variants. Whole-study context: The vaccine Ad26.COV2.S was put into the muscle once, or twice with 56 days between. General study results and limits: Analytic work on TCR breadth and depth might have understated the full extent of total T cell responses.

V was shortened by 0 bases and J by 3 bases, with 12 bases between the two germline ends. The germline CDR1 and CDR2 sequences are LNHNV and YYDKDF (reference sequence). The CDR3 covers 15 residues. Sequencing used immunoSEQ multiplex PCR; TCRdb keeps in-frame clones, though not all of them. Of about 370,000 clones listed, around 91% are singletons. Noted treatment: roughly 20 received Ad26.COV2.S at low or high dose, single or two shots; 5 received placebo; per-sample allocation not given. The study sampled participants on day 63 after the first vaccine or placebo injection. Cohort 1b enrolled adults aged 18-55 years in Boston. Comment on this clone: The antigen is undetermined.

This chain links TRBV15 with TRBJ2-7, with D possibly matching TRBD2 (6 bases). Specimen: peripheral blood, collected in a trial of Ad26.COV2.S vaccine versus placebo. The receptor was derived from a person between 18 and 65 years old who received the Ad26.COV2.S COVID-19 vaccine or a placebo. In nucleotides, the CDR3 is TGTGCCACCAGCAGAGATAGCCGGAGGGACTACGAGCAGTACTTC. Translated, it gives CATSRDSRRDYEQYF.